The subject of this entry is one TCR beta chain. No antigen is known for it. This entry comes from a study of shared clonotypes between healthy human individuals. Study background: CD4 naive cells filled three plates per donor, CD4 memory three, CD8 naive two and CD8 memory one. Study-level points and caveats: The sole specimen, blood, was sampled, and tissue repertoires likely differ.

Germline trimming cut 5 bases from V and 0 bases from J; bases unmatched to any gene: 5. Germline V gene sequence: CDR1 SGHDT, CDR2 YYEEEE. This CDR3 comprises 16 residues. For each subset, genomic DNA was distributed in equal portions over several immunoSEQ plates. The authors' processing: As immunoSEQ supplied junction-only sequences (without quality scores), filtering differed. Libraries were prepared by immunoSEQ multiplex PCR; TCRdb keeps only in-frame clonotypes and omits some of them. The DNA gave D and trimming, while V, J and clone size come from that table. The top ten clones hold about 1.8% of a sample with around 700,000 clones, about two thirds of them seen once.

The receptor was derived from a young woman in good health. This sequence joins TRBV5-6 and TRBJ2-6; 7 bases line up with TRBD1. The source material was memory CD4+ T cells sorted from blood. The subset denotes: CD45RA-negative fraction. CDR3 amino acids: CASRTGPLSGANVLTF. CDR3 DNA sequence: TGTGCCAGCAGGACAGGGCCTCTCTCTGGGGCCAACGTCCTGACTTTC.